A selection of T cell receptor beta chains follows, all from one sample in a study of blood T cell repertoires in COVID-19. Assay: immunoSEQ multiplex PCR; the TCRdb copy retains only in-frame clones and omits some. This sample yields 55,000 to 70,000 clones, of which more than 60% are seen a single time; about 24% belongs to the top ten. Sequenced sample: peripheral blood. The receptor set was obtained from a human donor in a cohort sampled during active COVID-19. Both conserved end residues are part of each CDR3. Fields, in order: D gene, clone size, J gene, V gene, CDR3 protein, CDR3 DNA. The D gene is left open where the match is weak. Expanded clones are given a class, and other clones once, few, many or no size at all.

>TRBD2|NA|TRBJ2-1|TRBV11-2
CASSLSGRAYGEQFF
TGTGCCAGCAGCTTAAGCGGGAGGGCCTACGGTGAGCAGTTCTTC
>NA|NA|TRBJ2-3|TRBV10-3
CAIGEQETDTQYF
TGTGCCATCGGCGAACAGGAGACAGATACGCAGTATTTT
>TRBD1|NA|TRBJ1-3|TRBV7-9
CASSLSGTGSGNTIYF
TGTGCCAGCAGCTTAAGTGGGACAGGGTCTGGAAACACCATATATTTT
>NA|few|TRBJ1-2|TRBV5-1
CASSSAGDYGYTF
TGCGCCAGCAGCTCCGCCGGGGACTATGGCTACACCTTC
>TRBD2|NA|TRBJ2-1|TRBV7-9
CASSLVGGGLYNEQFF
TGTGCCAGCAGCTTAGTTGGCGGGGGGCTCTACAATGAGCAGTTCTTC
>TRBD2|NA|TRBJ2-5|TRBV19
CASSSGRLAGETQYF
TGTGCCAGTAGTTCCGGAAGACTAGCGGGCGAGACCCAGTACTTC
>NA|NA|TRBJ1-1|TRBV11-2
CASSSRQMAEAFF
TGTGCCAGCAGCTCGAGACAGATGGCTGAAGCTTTCTTT
>TRBD1|few|TRBJ1-2|TRBV7-2
CASSFGQGAYGYTF
TGTGCCAGCAGCTTCGGGCAGGGGGCTTATGGCTACACCTTC
>TRBD1|NA|TRBJ1-5|TRBV19
CASRSAATGAVRPQHF
TGTGCCAGTAGATCCGCGGCGACAGGGGCGGTACGGCCCCAGCATTTT
>TRBD2|NA|TRBJ2-1|TRBV11-2
CASSLTGTRNDEQFF
TGTGCCAGCAGCCTGACCGGGACTAGAAACGATGAGCAGTTCTTC